These 18 T cell receptor beta chains came from one sample sequenced in a study of T cells in Graves' hyperthyroidism and ophthalmopathy. TCR beta CDR3 region amplification was performed from RNA transcripts. Carried out on the TCR CDR3, a first-round RT-PCR used the HTBI primer set. Via MiXCR, TCRdb re-called the multiplex PCR reads, giving one row per CDR3 protein. The sample has about 640,000 distinct CDR3 sequences, roughly 20% seen once; the top ten hold 30% to 40%. Input material: blood. These TCRs come from a man aged 25 to 40 with Graves' ophthalmopathy.

The chain has TRBV28 and TRBJ2-5; TRBD1 might be the D (6 bases). Germline V CDR1 and CDR2: MDHEN, SYDVKM. V was pared by 6 bases and J by 4 bases, with 21 bases between. The CDR3 consists of 16 residues. CDR3 sequence (DNA): TGTGCCAGCAGCTACCTCCGTCGGCAGGGGCCAGAGACCCAGTACTTC. Translated: CASSYLRRQGPETQYF. The entire variable domain, with the rest obtained from reference TRBV28 and TRBJ2-5, is as follows: DVKVTQSSRYLVKRTGEKVFLECVQDMDHENMFWYRQDPGLGLRLIYFSYDVKMKEKGDIPEGYSVSREKKERFSLILESASTNQTSMYLCASSYLRRQGPETQYFGPGTRLLVL.

This clonotype was picked up a small number of times. The chain carries TRBV19 and TRBJ1-1, with D uncertain. CDR1 LNHDA and CDR2 SQIVND come from the germline V gene (reference sequence). Trimming took 7 bases from V and 0 from J, leaving 27 bases between them. CDR3 size: 19 residues. This chain's CDR3 is CASTKYILEVERMNTEAFF. DNA of the CDR3: TGTGCCAGTACCAAATATATCTTAGAGGTGGAGCGGATGAACACTGAAGCTTTCTTT.

The V and J genes are TRBV28 and TRBJ1-2; D unresolved. Germline V gene lookup returns CDR1 MDHEN and CDR2 SYDVKM. The V gene lost 4 bases and the J gene lost 2 bases, with 8 bases spanning the gap. This CDR3 region has 13 residues. The CDR3, as DNA: TGTGCCAGCAGTTCGACGCCGAACTATGGCTACACCTTC. Translating it yields CASSSTPNYGYTF.

This clonotype appeared many times. V gene TRBV6-1 combines with J gene TRBJ1-4; D might be TRBD1 (5 bases). CDR3 length equals 11 residues. Germline-derived CDR1 and CDR2 are MNHNS and SASEGT. V gave up 8 bases and J gave up 8 bases, with 9 bases separating them. The CDR3 is CASREGEKLFF. The CDR3 region has the DNA TGTGCCAGCCGGGAGGGGGAAAAACTGTTTTTT.

Of note for this clonotype: One end of the junction fails to match germline, which may point to a read error. This chain uses TRBV20-1 with TRBJ1-1; D possibly corresponds to TRBD1 (6 bases). Per germline, CDR1 DFQATT and CDR2 SNEGSKA (reference sequence). This CDR3 has 12 residues. The CDR3 loop is CSARGANTEAFF. The CDR3, as DNA: TGCAGCGCTAGGGGGGCGAACACTGAAGCTTTCTTT.

The chain uses TRBV30 and TRBJ1-3; D not resolved. This CDR3 has 16 residues. Germline CDR1 is GTSNPN and CDR2 is SVGIG (reference sequence). Trimming shortened V by 2 bases and J by 0 bases, and 14 bases separated the two germline ends. In nucleotides, the CDR3 is TGTGCCTGGAGTCCGGACCCTTTTACCTCTGGAAACACCATATATTTT. Amino acids: CAWSPDPFTSGNTIYF.

This clonotype has ten or more counts. The chain couples TRBV11-2 to TRBJ2-7; 9 nucleotides align to TRBD1. The CDR3 covers 13 residues. V was pared by 5 bases and J by 5 bases, with 4 bases of the junction left unmatched. CDR1 and CDR2 from the germline V gene are SGHAT and FQNNGV. The CDR3 loop reads CASSQNRGHEQYF. DNA for the CDR3: TGTGCCAGCAGCCAAAACAGGGGGCACGAGCAGTACTTC.

This clonotype came up a few times. V is TRBV3-1 and J is TRBJ1-5, with 7 bases lining up with TRBD1. The V and J ends lost 4 bases and 4 bases, in that order; junction bases with no gene match: 7. This CDR3 region has 15 residues. Germline CDR1 reads LGHDT; CDR2 reads YNNKEL (reference sequence). As DNA, the CDR3 is TGTGCCAGCAGCCTCGGGAGGGGGCGAAATCAGCCCCAGCATTTT. This codes for CASSLGRGRNQPQHF.

This clonotype was recorded many times. The gene calls are TRBV5-5 and TRBJ2-3; D gene uncertain. V gave up 4 bases and J gave up 0 bases, with 12 bases separating them. Germline V gene data show CDR1 as SGHKS and CDR2 as YYEKEE (reference sequence). This CDR3 has 15 residues. The CDR3 DNA is TGTGCCAGCAGCGTCTTCAGCGCCAGCACAGATACGCAGTATTTT. Protein product: CASSVFSASTDTQYF.

This clonotype was seen repeatedly, ten times or more. The rearrangement uses TRBV14 and TRBJ1-1, with D perhaps matching TRBD1 (5 bases). Germline V gives CDR1 SGHDN, CDR2 FVKESK. V shed 4 bases and J shed 4 bases, with 19 bases lying between them. The CDR3 has 16 amino acids. CDR3 DNA: TGTGCCAGCAGCCCATTCATTCAGGGATTAGTCACTGAAGCTTTCTTT. This encodes CASSPFIQGLVTEAFF.

This clonotype was seen a handful of times. V gene TRBV4-1 combines with J gene TRBJ1-1; no clear D. The CDR3 loop spans 12 amino acids. The V end lost 3 bases, the J end lost 4 bases, and 6 bases lay between the germline ends. Germline CDR1 reads MGHRA; CDR2 reads YSYEKL. For the CDR3, the DNA is TGCGCCAGCAGCCATTATGTCACTGAAGCTTTCTTT. It specifies CASSHYVTEAFF.

This chain uses TRBV13 with TRBJ2-7, with 8 bases identical to TRBD1. Losses at the gene ends were 4 bases for V and 7 bases for J; bases not matched to a gene: 9. Germline CDR1 PRHDT, CDR2 FYEKMQ (reference sequence). The CDR3 is 14 residues long. CDR3 DNA sequence: TGTGCCAGCAGCTCCGTACAGGGGGTAGGTGAGCAGTACTTC. This encodes CASSSVQGVGEQYF. Full variable domain (outside the CDR3, taken from reference TRBV13 and TRBJ2-7): AAGVIQSPRHLIKEKRETATLKCYPIPRHDTVYWYQQGPGQDPQFLISFYEKMQSDKGSIPDRFSAQQFSDYHSELNMSSLELGDSALYFCASSSVQGVGEQYFGPGTRLTVT.

This clonotype appeared a few times. As DNA, the CDR3 is TGTGCCAGCAGTTTCCTGACGTGGCGGACTAGCGGGAGGAGGACAGATACGCAGTATTTT. Translating it yields CASSFLTWRTSGRRTDTQYF. This rearrangement joins TRBV12-3 or TRBV12-4 to TRBJ2-3, with 14 bases aligning to TRBD2. This CDR3 has 20 amino acids. The V gene end was trimmed by 3 bases and the J gene end by 3 bases; junction bases not matched to a gene: 14.

CDR3 sequence: CASTTTGTSGFEQYF. In DNA form, the CDR3 reads TGTGCCAGCACGACCACCGGGACTAGCGGTTTCGAGCAGTACTTC. The chain carries TRBV28 and TRBJ2-7; TRBD2 aligns across 11 bases. Germline V CDR1 and CDR2: MDHEN, SYDVKM. This CDR3 is 15 amino acids long. The trim removed 7 bases at V and 6 bases at J, leaving 11 bases unmatched.

This clonotype has at least ten counts. The chain uses TRBV28 and TRBJ2-3, with D hard to call. CDR1 MDHEN and CDR2 SYDVKM come from the germline V gene. The CDR3 consists of 15 residues. V lost 3 bases and J 0 bases, leaving 10 bases between the germline ends. CDR3 sequence (DNA): TGTGCCAGCAGTTTGTCCCAGATTAGCACAGATACGCAGTATTTT. Amino acid sequence: CASSLSQISTDTQYF.

Remarks on this clonotype: A much larger clone differs from this one at a single base, so this may be a read error. The final CDR3 position lacks the conserved phenylalanine or tryptophan, pointing to a likely read error. J is TRBJ2-1 and V is TRBV5-1, with D maybe TRBD1 (6 bases). Germline CDR1 and CDR2: SGHRS and YFSETQ. This CDR3 has 17 residues. The V end lost 4 bases, the J end lost 1 base, and 18 bases lay between the germline ends. CDR3 region: CASSSGQSPISYNEQFL. CDR3 nucleotides: TGCGCCAGCAGCAGCGGACAGAGCCCCATTTCCTACAATGAGCAGTTCCTC.

This clonotype was observed at least ten times. The V call is TRBV13, the J call TRBJ2-7; 10 bases match TRBD1. V shed 5 bases, J shed 5 bases, and the junction held 6 bases outside the gene matches. CDR3 length: 14 amino acids. Looked up from germline, CDR1 is PRHDT and CDR2 is FYEKMQ (reference sequence). The CDR3 region is CASSPGTGAHEQYF. The CDR3 DNA sequence: TGTGCCAGCAGCCCCGGGACAGGGGCCCACGAGCAGTACTTC.

V gene TRBV4-1 combines with J gene TRBJ2-1; weak D call: TRBD2 (6 bases). V shed 3 bases and J shed 6 bases, with 12 bases lying between them. The CDR3 extends over 14 amino acids. CDR1 and CDR2 from the germline V gene are MGHRA and YSYEKL. CDR3 amino acids: CASSQTHGSNEQFF. The CDR3 DNA sequence: TGCGCCAGCAGCCAGACCCACGGGAGCAATGAGCAGTTCTTC.